This TCR beta chain was sequenced during a study of shared clonotypes between healthy human individuals. Study-wide context: Donors consisted of two women and three men between 18 and 49. The study, taken as a whole, reports: Deeper or shallower sequencing was expected to change how clonotypes are shared among donors.

Only CD45RO-negative cells positively selected for CCR7 counted as naive CD8 cells, so terminally differentiated effector memory CD45RA+ cells were excluded. Caucasian adults living in Nashville, Tennessee, provided all samples. Germline V gene lookup returns CDR1 SSHAT and CDR2 FNYEAQ (reference sequence). The CDR3 totals 15 residues. Concerning this clone: The antigen is unknown. The junction shows a germline mismatch at one end, possibly a read error. Other nucleotide sequences in the sample specify the same CDR3.

Researchers ran the assay at a deep level. Only in-frame clones appear in the TCRdb table, and some are missing; sequencing was by immunoSEQ multiplex PCR. Of 760,000 or so clones detected, about 97% appear once; the ten largest clones hold 0.2% to 0.25%. The chain links TRBV7-7 to TRBJ2-2; the match to TRBD2 covers 12 bases. Sequencing was performed on naive CD8+ T cells sorted from blood. This TCR was recovered from a man aged 25 to 45 in good health. Here the CDR3 reads CASSFGTSGTGELFF. The CDR3, as DNA: TGTGCTAGCAGCTTCGGGACTAGCGGGACCGGGGAGCTGTTTTTT.